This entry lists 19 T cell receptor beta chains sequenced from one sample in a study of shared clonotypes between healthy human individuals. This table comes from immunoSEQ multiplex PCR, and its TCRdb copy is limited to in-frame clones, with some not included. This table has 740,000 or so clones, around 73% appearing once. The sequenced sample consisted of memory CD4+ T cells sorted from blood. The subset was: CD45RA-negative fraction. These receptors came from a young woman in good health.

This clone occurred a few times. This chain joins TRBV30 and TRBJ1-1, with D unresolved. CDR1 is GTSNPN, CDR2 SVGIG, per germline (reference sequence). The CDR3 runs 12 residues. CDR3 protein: CAADRVNTEAFF. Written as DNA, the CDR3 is TGTGCGGCCGACCGGGTGAACACTGAAGCTTTCTTT.

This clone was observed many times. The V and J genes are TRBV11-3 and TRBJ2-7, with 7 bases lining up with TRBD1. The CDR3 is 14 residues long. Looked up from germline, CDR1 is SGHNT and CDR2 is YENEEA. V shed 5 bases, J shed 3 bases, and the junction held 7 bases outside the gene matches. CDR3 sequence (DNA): TGTGCCAGCAGCCCTAGACAGGGTAGCTACGAGCAGTACTTC. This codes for CASSPRQGSYEQYF.

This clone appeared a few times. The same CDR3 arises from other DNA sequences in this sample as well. The CDR3 loop reads CASSPRQGGDTEAFF. Here the CDR3 DNA reads TGTGCCAGCAGCCCGCGACAGGGAGGGGACACTGAAGCTTTCTTT. This rearrangement joins TRBV7-9 to TRBJ1-1; 7 bases are a match to TRBD1. The V segment lost 5 bases and the J segment 3 bases; nucleotides outside the gene matches: 9. This CDR3 is 15 amino acids long. Germline-derived CDR1 and CDR2 are SEHNR and FQNEAQ (reference sequence).

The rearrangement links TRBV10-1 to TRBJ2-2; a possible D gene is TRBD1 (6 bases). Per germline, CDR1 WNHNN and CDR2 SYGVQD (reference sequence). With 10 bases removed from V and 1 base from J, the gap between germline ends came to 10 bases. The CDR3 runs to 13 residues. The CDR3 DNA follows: TGCGCCACTTCGACAGGGAACACCGGGGAGCTGTTTTTT. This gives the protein CATSTGNTGELFF.

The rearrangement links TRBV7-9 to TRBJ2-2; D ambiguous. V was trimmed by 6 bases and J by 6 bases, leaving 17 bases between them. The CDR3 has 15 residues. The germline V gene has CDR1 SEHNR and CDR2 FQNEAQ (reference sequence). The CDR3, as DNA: TGTGCCAGCAGTCCGCCACGGTCGGGCCCCGGGGAGCTGTTTTTT. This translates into CASSPPRSGPGELFF.

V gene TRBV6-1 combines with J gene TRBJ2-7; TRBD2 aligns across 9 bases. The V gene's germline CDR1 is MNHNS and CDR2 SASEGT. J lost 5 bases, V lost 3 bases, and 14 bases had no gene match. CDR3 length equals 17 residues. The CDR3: CASSDQGRSGSLDEQYF. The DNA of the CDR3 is TGTGCCAGCAGTGACCAAGGTCGTAGCGGGAGTTTGGACGAGCAGTACTTC.

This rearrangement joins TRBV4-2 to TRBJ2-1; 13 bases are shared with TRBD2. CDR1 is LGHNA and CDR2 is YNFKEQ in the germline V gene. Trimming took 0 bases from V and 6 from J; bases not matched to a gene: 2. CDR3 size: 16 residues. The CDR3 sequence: CASSQDWTSGSNEQFF. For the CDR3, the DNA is TGTGCCAGCAGCCAAGATTGGACTAGCGGGAGCAATGAGCAGTTCTTC.

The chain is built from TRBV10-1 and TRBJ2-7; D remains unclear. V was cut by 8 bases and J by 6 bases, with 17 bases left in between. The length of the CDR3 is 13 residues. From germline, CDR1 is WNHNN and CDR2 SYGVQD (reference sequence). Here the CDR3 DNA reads TGCGCCAGCTCCCGAGGACGGGCAGGCGAGCAGTACTTC. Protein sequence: CASSRGRAGEQYF.

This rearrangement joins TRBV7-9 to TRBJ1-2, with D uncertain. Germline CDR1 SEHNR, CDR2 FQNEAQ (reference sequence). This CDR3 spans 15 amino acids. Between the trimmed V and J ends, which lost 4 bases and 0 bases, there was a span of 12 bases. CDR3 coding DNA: TGTGCCAGCAGCTCCACAGAGCGTCCTAACTATGGCTACACCTTC. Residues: CASSSTERPNYGYTF.

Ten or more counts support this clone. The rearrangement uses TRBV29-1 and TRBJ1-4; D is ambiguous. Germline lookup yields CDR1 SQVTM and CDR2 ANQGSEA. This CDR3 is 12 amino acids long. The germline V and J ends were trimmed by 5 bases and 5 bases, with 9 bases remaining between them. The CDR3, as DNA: TGCAGCGTTCGAGCGGGGAATGAAAAACTGTTTTTT. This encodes CSVRAGNEKLFF.

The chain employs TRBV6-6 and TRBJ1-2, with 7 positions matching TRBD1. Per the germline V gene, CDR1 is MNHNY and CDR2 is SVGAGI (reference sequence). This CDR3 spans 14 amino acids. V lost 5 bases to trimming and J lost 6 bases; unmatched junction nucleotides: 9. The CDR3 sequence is CASSLTGLFNGYTF. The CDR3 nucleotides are TGTGCCAGCAGTCTGACAGGGCTGTTTAATGGCTACACCTTC.

Here the CDR3 DNA reads TGCGCCAGCAGTCCAAACCGAAACCGTGGCGCAAACATTCAGTACTTC. Translated, it gives CASSPNRNRGANIQYF. The chain combines TRBV10-1 with TRBJ2-4; D remains ambiguous. The germline V and J ends were trimmed by 5 bases and 6 bases, with 20 bases remaining between them. The CDR3 spans 16 residues. Germline V gene data show CDR1 as WNHNN and CDR2 as SYGVQD (reference sequence).

The CDR3 sequence: CASRGLAPGANVLTF. The CDR3 DNA reads TGTGCCAGCAGGGGACTAGCTCCTGGGGCCAACGTCCTGACTTTC. V is TRBV11-2 and J is TRBJ2-6; 9 positions agree with TRBD2. V lost 6 bases and J lost 2; bases outside the gene matches: 2. CDR1 and CDR2 (germline): SGHAT, FQNNGV. This CDR3 region has 15 residues.

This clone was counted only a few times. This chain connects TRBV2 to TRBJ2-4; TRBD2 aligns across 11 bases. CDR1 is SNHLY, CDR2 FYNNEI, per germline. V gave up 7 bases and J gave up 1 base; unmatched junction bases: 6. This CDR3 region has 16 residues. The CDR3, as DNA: TGTGCCAGCAAGTGGAGGACTAGCGGGGCCAAAAACATTCAGTACTTC. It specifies CASKWRTSGAKNIQYF.

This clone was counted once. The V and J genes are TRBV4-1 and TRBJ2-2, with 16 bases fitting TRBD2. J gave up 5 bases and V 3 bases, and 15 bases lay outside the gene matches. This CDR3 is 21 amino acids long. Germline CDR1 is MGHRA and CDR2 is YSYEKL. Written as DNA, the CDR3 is TGCGCCAGCAGCCAGAACAGGAATGCGGGACTAGCGGGAGGGAGGACCGGGGAGCTGTTTTTT. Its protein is CASSQNRNAGLAGGRTGELFF.

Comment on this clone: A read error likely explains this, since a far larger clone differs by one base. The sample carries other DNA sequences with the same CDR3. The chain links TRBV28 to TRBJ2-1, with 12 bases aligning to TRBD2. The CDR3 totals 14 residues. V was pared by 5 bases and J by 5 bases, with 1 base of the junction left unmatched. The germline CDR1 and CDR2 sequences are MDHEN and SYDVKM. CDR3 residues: CASSLAGGDNEQFF. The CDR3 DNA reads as TGTGCCAGCAGTCTAGCGGGAGGGGACAATGAGCAGTTCTTC. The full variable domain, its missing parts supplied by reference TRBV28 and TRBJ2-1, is DVKVTQSSRYLVKRTGEKVFLECVQDMDHENMFWYRQDPGLGLRLIYFSYDVKMKEKGDIPEGYSVSREKKERFSLILESASTNQTSMYLCASSLAGGDNEQFFGPGTRLTVL.

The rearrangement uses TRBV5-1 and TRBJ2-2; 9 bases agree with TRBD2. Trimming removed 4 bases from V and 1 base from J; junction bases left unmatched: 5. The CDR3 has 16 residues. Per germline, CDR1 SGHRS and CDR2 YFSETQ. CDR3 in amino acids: CASSTYSGRNTGELFF. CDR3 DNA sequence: TGCGCCAGCAGCACCTATAGCGGGAGGAACACCGGGGAGCTGTTTTTT. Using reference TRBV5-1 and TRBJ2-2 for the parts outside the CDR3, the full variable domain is KAGVTQTPRYLIKTRGQQVTLSCSPISGHRSVSWYQQTPGQGLQFLFEYFSETQRNKGNFPGRFSGRQFSNSRSEMNVSTLELGDSALYLCASSTYSGRNTGELFFGEGSRLTVL.

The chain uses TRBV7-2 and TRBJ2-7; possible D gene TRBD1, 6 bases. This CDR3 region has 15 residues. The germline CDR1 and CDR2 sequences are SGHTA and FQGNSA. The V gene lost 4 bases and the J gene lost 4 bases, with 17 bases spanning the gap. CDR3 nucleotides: TGTGCCAGCAGCTCTTCGGTGGGGGCCTCTTACGAGCAGTACTTC. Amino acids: CASSSSVGASYEQYF.

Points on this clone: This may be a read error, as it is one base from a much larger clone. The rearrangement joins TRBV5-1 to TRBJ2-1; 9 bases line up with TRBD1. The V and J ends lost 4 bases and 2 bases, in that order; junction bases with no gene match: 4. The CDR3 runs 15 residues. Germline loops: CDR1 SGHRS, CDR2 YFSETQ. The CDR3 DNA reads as TGCGCCAGCAGCAGGGGACAGGGTACCTACAATGAGCAGTTCTTC. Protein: CASSRGQGTYNEQFF. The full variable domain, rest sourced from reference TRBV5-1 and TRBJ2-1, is KAGVTQTPRYLIKTRGQQVTLSCSPISGHRSVSWYQQTPGQGLQFLFEYFSETQRNKGNFPGRFSGRQFSNSRSEMNVSTLELGDSALYLCASSRGQGTYNEQFFGPGTRLTVL.